A single sample gave rise to the 23 T cell receptor beta chains below, sequenced in a study of T cell responses to AZD1222 COVID-19 vaccine (dated by TCRdb to 2020 to 2023). The library was produced with the immunoSEQ multiplex PCR assay. The table was pulled from immuneACCESS by TCRdb, which kept in-frame rearrangements only. Such tables lose some clones; where checked, under half of the loss comes from unresolved V genes, and the rest has no known cause. Within this sample are around 99,000 clones, with 70% to 90% of them counted one time only. The biggest ten clones account for 4.8% of the sample. Per the publication, the time point label means: about 28 days (+/-7) after the second vaccine dose. The sample was peripheral blood, taken 28 days after the second AZD1222 dose. The receptors were sampled from an adult who received the AZD1222 COVID-19 vaccine.

The genes are TRBV7-8 and TRBJ1-5; D perhaps matches TRBD1 (6 bases). CDR1 is SGHVS, CDR2 FQNEAQ, per germline. The V gene lost 6 bases and the J gene lost 0 bases, with 12 bases spanning the gap. The CDR3 runs to 15 residues. DNA for the CDR3: TGTGCCAGCAGGCAGGGGACTTATAGCAATCAGCCCCAGCATTTT. Amino acids: CASRQGTYSNQPQHF.

The chain couples TRBV6-5 to TRBJ2-1; tentative D call: TRBD2 (6 bases). The V gene lost 0 bases and the J gene lost 5 bases, with 14 bases spanning the gap. This CDR3 is 16 amino acids long. Per germline, CDR1 MNHEY and CDR2 SVGAGI. This CDR3 is CASSYSIVAGNNEQFF. The DNA for the CDR3 is TGTGCCAGCAGTTACTCGATCGTGGCGGGAAACAATGAGCAGTTCTTC.

The chain links TRBV11-1 to TRBJ1-6; tentative D call: TRBD1 (6 bases). Trimming cost V 6 bases and J 10 bases, with 10 bases left between them. In germline, CDR1 is SGHAT, CDR2 FQDESV (reference sequence). The CDR3 has 12 amino acids. The CDR3 loop is CASRQGQSPLHF. DNA for the CDR3: TGTGCCAGCAGACAGGGCCAATCACCCCTCCACTTT.

The chain carries TRBV9 and TRBJ1-1; maybe TRBD1 (5 bases). Germline V CDR1 and CDR2: SGDLS, YYNGEE. The CDR3 loop spans 13 amino acids. Trimming shortened V by 3 bases and J by 2 bases, and 8 bases separated the two germline ends. The CDR3 DNA follows: TGTGCCAGCAGCGAGGGACTCAACACTGAAGCTTTCTTT. Residues: CASSEGLNTEAFF.

This chain joins TRBV28 and TRBJ1-1; TRBD1 might be the D (5 bases). Germline V gives CDR1 MDHEN, CDR2 SYDVKM. The CDR3 is 14 residues long. Between the trimmed V and J ends, which lost 3 bases and 2 bases, there was a span of 10 bases. This CDR3 is CASSLTVFNTEAFF. CDR3 bases: TGTGCCAGCAGTTTGACAGTCTTCAACACTGAAGCTTTCTTT.

The V call is TRBV7-2, the J call TRBJ2-3; 10 bases agree with TRBD1. Germline-derived CDR1 and CDR2 are SGHTA and FQGNSA. V lost 4 bases and J lost 4; bases outside the gene matches: 5. CDR3 length: 15 residues. The CDR3, as DNA: TGTGCCAGCAGCTCCTCGACAGGGGGCGCAGATACGCAGTATTTT. Its translation is CASSSSTGGADTQYF.

The J gene is TRBJ2-2, the V gene TRBV3-1 (or the pseudogene TRBV3-2), with D unresolved. The CDR3 totals 15 residues. The V and J ends lost 1 base and 2 bases respectively, with 8 bases between them. Germline V lookup: CDR1 LGHDT, CDR2 YNNKEL (reference sequence). The chain's CDR3 is CASSQVLENTGELFF. The CDR3 coding sequence is TGTGCCAGCAGCCAAGTGTTGGAAAACACCGGGGAGCTGTTTTTT.

This clone turned up a few times. The V gene is TRBV5-4, the J gene TRBJ1-6; 10 nucleotides match TRBD1. The CDR3 is made up of 14 amino acids. Germline V CDR1 and CDR2: SGHNT, YYREEE (reference sequence). J gave up 10 bases and V 7 bases, and 8 bases lay outside the gene matches. The CDR3 loop reads CASRTGGAGSPLHF. CDR3 in DNA: TGTGCCAGCCGGACAGGGGGAGCGGGGTCACCCCTCCACTTT.

The CDR3 spells CASSAGGFDTGELFF. The CDR3 DNA follows: TGTGCCAGCAGCGCCGGAGGGTTCGACACCGGGGAGCTGTTTTTT. This chain uses TRBV5-4 with TRBJ2-2; D might be TRBD2 (6 bases). The CDR3 consists of 15 residues. CDR1 and CDR2 (germline): SGHNT, YYREEE (reference sequence). V shed 4 bases and J shed 3 bases, with 13 bases lying between them.

J is TRBJ2-1 and V is TRBV19, with 13 positions matching TRBD2. This CDR3 has 15 amino acids. CDR1 LNHDA and CDR2 SQIVND come from the germline V gene (reference sequence). V was pared by 3 bases and J by 12 bases, with 8 bases of the junction left unmatched. Here the CDR3 DNA reads TGTGCCAGTAGTATGGGGGGACTAGCGGGGACGGCGCAGTTCTTC. Translated: CASSMGGLAGTAQFF.

The rearrangement joins TRBV5-4 to TRBJ2-1; the match to TRBD1 covers 10 bases. Trimming removed 0 bases from V and 10 bases from J; junction bases left unmatched: 4. Germline CDR1 and CDR2: SGHNT and YYREEE (reference sequence). The CDR3 has 14 residues. The CDR3 DNA reads as TGTGCCAGCAGCTTGGTGGGACAGGGGACGGAGCAGTTCTTC. Encoded protein: CASSLVGQGTEQFF.

This chain connects TRBV9 to TRBJ2-7; D may correspond to TRBD1 or TRBD2 (5 bases each). CDR1 is SGDLS, CDR2 YYNGEE, per germline. Trimming cost V 2 bases and J 0 bases, with 12 bases left between them. The CDR3 extends over 15 amino acids. This chain's CDR3 is CASSVGATNSYEQYF. As DNA, the CDR3 is TGTGCCAGCAGCGTCGGGGCGACTAACTCCTACGAGCAGTACTTC.

The chain combines TRBV5-1 with TRBJ1-2; 7 nucleotides align to TRBD1. The J segment lost 2 bases and the V segment lost 5 bases, leaving 6 bases of the junction unmatched. Germline CDR1 is SGHRS and CDR2 is YFSETQ. The CDR3 contains 14 residues. The chain's CDR3 is CASRPDRVNYGYTF. The CDR3 DNA follows: TGCGCCAGCAGACCCGACAGGGTGAACTATGGCTACACCTTC.

V gene TRBV12-3 or TRBV12-4 combines with J gene TRBJ1-2; tentative D call: TRBD1 (6 bases). V was shortened by 3 bases and J by 7 bases, with 12 bases between the two germline ends. There are 13 residues in the CDR3. The chain's CDR3 is CASSLGAYGGYTF. The CDR3 bases are TGTGCCAGCAGTTTGGGGGCTTATGGTGGCTACACCTTC.

This clone was seen only once. V is TRBV18 and J is TRBJ1-5, with no clear D. This CDR3 contains 14 residues. CDR1 KGHSH and CDR2 LQKENI come from the germline V gene. The V end lost 0 bases, the J end lost 8 bases, and 11 bases lay between the germline ends. The CDR3 protein is CASSPPGVAEPQHF. The CDR3 bases are TGTGCCAGCTCACCACCTGGGGTTGCGGAGCCCCAGCATTTT.

The gene calls are TRBV5-1 and TRBJ2-1, with a tentative D call TRBD1 (6 bases). The V gene lost 4 bases and the J gene lost 5 bases, with 19 bases spanning the gap. The CDR3 totals 16 residues. Germline CDR1 is SGHRS and CDR2 is YFSETQ. CDR3 sequence reads: CASSGGSGARHNEQFF. CDR3 nucleotide sequence: TGCGCCAGCAGCGGCGGATCAGGGGCCCGACACAATGAGCAGTTCTTC.

V usage is TRBV18 and J usage is TRBJ1-1; D ambiguous. The CDR3 consists of 14 residues. With 2 bases removed from V and 1 base from J, the gap between germline ends came to 8 bases. CDR1 KGHSH and CDR2 LQKENI come from the germline V gene. The CDR3 loop reads CASSPAVRNTEAFF. DNA of the CDR3: TGTGCCAGCTCACCAGCAGTGAGGAACACTGAAGCTTTCTTT.

V is TRBV7-9 and J is TRBJ2-3; TRBD2 matches at 8 bases. The V gene's germline CDR1 is SEHNR and CDR2 FQNEAQ (reference sequence). The CDR3 runs to 17 residues. Unmatched junction bases numbered 13, after V lost 3 bases and J lost 5 bases. CDR3 bases: TGTGCCAGCAGCTTCCCTATGCGGGGGGAAGCGGAAGATACGCAGTATTTT. Translated: CASSFPMRGEAEDTQYF.

This clone has only one observation. This rearrangement joins TRBV28 to TRBJ1-5; a weak D match, TRBD1 (6 bases). Germline CDR1 MDHEN, CDR2 SYDVKM. With 6 bases removed from V and 2 bases from J, the gap between germline ends came to 14 bases. The CDR3 sequence is 15 residues long. This chain's CDR3 is CASSIGQSGNQPQHF. CDR3 bases: TGTGCCAGCAGCATCGGACAGTCGGGCAATCAGCCCCAGCATTTT. The full variable domain, with the rest looked up from reference TRBV28 and TRBJ1-5, is DVKVTQSSRYLVKRTGEKVFLECVQDMDHENMFWYRQDPGLGLRLIYFSYDVKMKEKGDIPEGYSVSREKKERFSLILESASTNQTSMYLCASSIGQSGNQPQHFGDGTRLSIL.

This clone showed up just once. This sequence joins TRBV28 and TRBJ2-2; the D gene is possibly TRBD1 (6 bases). The CDR3 runs 17 residues. CDR1 and CDR2 (germline): MDHEN, SYDVKM. The ends were cut back, 5 bases at V and 6 bases at J, with 22 bases in the middle. The CDR3 sequence is CASSPRWPGVNAGELFF. In DNA form, the CDR3 reads TGTGCCAGCAGTCCCCGTTGGCCAGGGGTTAACGCCGGGGAGCTGTTTTTT.

The chain links TRBV28 to TRBJ1-5, with a possible D match to TRBD1 (5 bases). Deletions cut 3 bases from V and 8 bases from J, with 14 bases between. This CDR3 spans 14 amino acids. Germline assignment: CDR1 MDHEN and CDR2 SYDVKM. CDR3 coding DNA: TGTGCCAGCAGTTTTTTCCCAGGGCTAGAGCCCCAGCATTTT. Its translation is CASSFFPGLEPQHF.

V and J are TRBV5-1 and TRBJ1-5; TRBD1 aligns across 7 bases. The CDR3 spans 14 residues. V shed 3 bases and J 4 bases; nucleotides not matched to a gene: 4. Germline-derived CDR1 and CDR2 are SGHRS and YFSETQ. This chain's CDR3 is CASSSGTANQPQHF. Written as DNA, the CDR3 is TGCGCCAGCAGCTCGGGGACAGCTAATCAGCCCCAGCATTTT.

The chain links TRBV6-1 to TRBJ1-6; no definite D call. The V end was cut by 1 base, the J end by 9 bases, with 13 bases between. The CDR3 runs to 15 residues. CDR1 is MNHNS, CDR2 SASEGT, per germline. The CDR3 DNA reads as TGTGCCAGCAGTGAAGGGTTTAGAGGGAGTTCACCCCTCCACTTT. Its translation is CASSEGFRGSSPLHF.